This T cell receptor beta chain was recovered during a study of blood T cell repertoires in COVID-19. The CDR3 has 12 residues. Per germline, CDR1 GTSNPN and CDR2 SVGIG (reference sequence). Trimming shortened V by 3 bases and J by 9 bases, and 14 bases separated the two germline ends. TCRdb keeps only in-frame clones here, not all; method: immunoSEQ multiplex PCR. The data show hundreds of thousands of clones, roughly 90% seen once. This rearrangement joins TRBV30 to TRBJ1-1; D unclear. The TCR sequence derives from a man in his sixties who had recovered from COVID-19. Sequenced sample: PBMCs or T cells enriched from blood (not recorded which). In nucleotides, the CDR3 is TGTGCCTGGAGAGGGAGTGGGATGAAAGCTTTCTTT. It codes for CAWRGSGMKAFF.